The text below deals with one T cell receptor (beta chain). This clone was observed a few times. The specificity of this receptor is unknown. The sample holds no much larger clone one base away, and base qualities are not on file. Synthetic TCR analog templates were spiked into each PCR so that absolute template abundance could be estimated from read counts. The immunoSEQ assay used bias-controlled V and J gene primers to amplify TCRbeta CDR3 regions from genomic DNA. Sequencing of rearranged TCRbeta segments was performed at approximately 20X coverage. Per the original workflow: Clustering was used to correct sequencing errors, and CDR3s were annotated against IMGT so that V, D and J genes could be assigned. Only productive TCRbeta rearrangements were used in downstream analyses, excluding out-of-frame or stop-codon sequences. Clonality was computed as one minus Shannon entropy normalized by the log of the number of unique productive sequences. Fisher's exact test with Benjamini-Hochberg correction, at a threshold of adjusted p below 0.01, was used to find clones that differed between time points or between blood and tumor. TCRdb holds this immuneACCESS table with in-frame rearrangements only. Some clones are missing; in checked studies, unresolved V genes explain under half, and the rest has no known cause. That table gives V, J and clone size, and the DNA gave D and trimming. This sample comprises some 45,000 clones, 70% to 90% of them detected only once. Around 4.2% of the sample is in the top ten clones.

The cohort comprised about 30 patients with locally advanced or metastatic urothelial carcinoma treated at Memorial Sloan Kettering on a trial protocol. Peripheral blood mononuclear cells were collected pretreatment and during treatment, with between 1 and 8 total time points obtained per patient. The Qiagen DNeasy Blood extraction kit was used to purify genomic DNA from total PBMCs and tumor samples. PBMCs were collected pretreatment and during treatment, and were isolated and stored as previously described. CDR1 and CDR2 were assigned from the germline V gene as ENHRY and SYGVKD. V is shortened by 2 bases, J by 5 bases, and the region joining them spans 12 bases. The CDR3 contains 14 residues, cysteine and phenylalanine counted. Of the read, only the CDR3 DNA is kept; its 42 bases are in frame from base 1. This record comes from a study of PD-L1 blockade in urothelial cancer (dated by TCRdb to the late 2010s). Regarding the research as a whole: Therapy was started at some point between 2014 and 2016 for all patients, and atezolizumab 1,200 mg was administered intravenously every 3 weeks. About 85% of the roughly 29 patients were males with bladder-origin urothelial cancer, and 18 of 29 reported a prior smoking history. Patients had an ECOG performance status of 0 or 1 and had received between 0 and 3 prior chemotherapy regimens. Blood samples were analyzed at 3 weeks after treatment start (second dose) and at 6 weeks after treatment start. Blood samples yielded a median of around 150,000 T cells and around 80,000 unique TCRs, with median clonality 0.080. The study, an exploratory multi-omic analysis, examined somatic, immune and clinical correlates of response to PD-L1 blockade with atezolizumab in urothelial cancer. Pretreatment tumor samples, along with matched peripheral blood collected serially before and after atezolizumab treatment, underwent TCR sequencing. Durable clinical benefit meant progression-free survival longer than 6 months, and TCR features were also tested against progression-free and overall survival. In the same patients, pretreatment tumors underwent whole exome sequencing and RNA sequencing in addition to TCR sequencing. Eight to ten patients achieved durable clinical benefit and some 21 did not. Pretreatment blood TCR-seq was available for about 27 patients, at least one posttreatment blood collection was obtained for around 24 patients, and tumor TCR-seq was available for around 24 patients. What the research found in general, with its limitations: Among patients with durable benefit, tumor-associated TCR clones showed greater expansion in peripheral blood 3 weeks after treatment started (n of about 21, p = 0.022). A pretreatment peripheral blood TCR clonality below the median was linked to improved progression-free and overall survival. Because the sample size was small (n ≈ 27) and many exploratory analyses were performed, the results are intended to be hypothesis-generating.

This receptor chain uses TRBV10-3 and TRBJ1-1, and possibly TRBD1, on 6 matching bases. This sequence was found in a man older than 75 with urothelial cancer. The specimen was PBMCs, collected around atezolizumab (anti-PD-L1) treatment. The nucleotides are TGTGCCATCAGTGAGAGGGGGGGAAGGACTGAAGCTTTCTTT. It is translated as CAISERGGRTEAFF.